This T cell receptor beta chain was profiled in a study of T cell changes during pregnancy in multiple sclerosis. The protocol was immunoSEQ multiplex PCR, while the TCRdb copy is restricted to in-frame clones and leaves out a portion. The sample has approximately 40,000 clones; roughly 90% are singletons. From germline, CDR1 is MNHNS and CDR2 SASEGT. Trimming removed 2 bases at V and 7 bases at J, with 15 bases between. The CDR3 is 16 residues long. V gene TRBV6-1 combines with J gene TRBJ1-6, with a possible D match to TRBD1 (5 bases). This clonotype originated in a female donor with multiple sclerosis, enrolled in a pregnancy study. Specimen: CD4+ T cells from peripheral blood mononuclear cells, collected in the third trimester of pregnancy. CDR3 in amino acids: CASSEIPGVRNSPLHF. Here the CDR3 DNA reads TGTGCCAGCAGTGAAATTCCGGGGGTTAGGAATTCACCCCTCCACTTT.